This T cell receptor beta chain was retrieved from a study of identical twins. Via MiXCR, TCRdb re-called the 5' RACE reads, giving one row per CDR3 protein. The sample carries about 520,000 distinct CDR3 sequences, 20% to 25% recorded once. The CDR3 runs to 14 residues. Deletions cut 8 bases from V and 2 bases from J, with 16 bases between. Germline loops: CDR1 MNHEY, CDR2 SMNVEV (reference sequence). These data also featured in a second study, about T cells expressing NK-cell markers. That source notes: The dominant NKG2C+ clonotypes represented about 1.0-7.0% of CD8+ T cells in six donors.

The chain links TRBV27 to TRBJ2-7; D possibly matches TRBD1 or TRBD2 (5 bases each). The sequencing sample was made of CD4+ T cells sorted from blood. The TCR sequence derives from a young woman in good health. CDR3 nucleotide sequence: TGTGCCAGCTGTCGCCGGGACCGAACCTACGAGCAGTACTTC. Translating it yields CASCRRDRTYEQYF.